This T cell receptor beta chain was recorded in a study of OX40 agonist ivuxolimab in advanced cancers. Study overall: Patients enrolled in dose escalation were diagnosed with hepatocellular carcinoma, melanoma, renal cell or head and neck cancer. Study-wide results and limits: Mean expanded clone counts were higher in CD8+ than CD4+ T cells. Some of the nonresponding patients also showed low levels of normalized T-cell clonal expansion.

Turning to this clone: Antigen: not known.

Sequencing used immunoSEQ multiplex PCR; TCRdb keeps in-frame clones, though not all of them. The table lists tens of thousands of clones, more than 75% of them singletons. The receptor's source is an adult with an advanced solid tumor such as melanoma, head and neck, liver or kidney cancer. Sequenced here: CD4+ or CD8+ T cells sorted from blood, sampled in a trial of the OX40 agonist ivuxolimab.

CDR3 sequence: CASSYLGQPYGYTF. The CDR3 bases are TGTGCCAGCAGCTACCTGGGACAGCCCTATGGCTACACCTTC. This chain uses TRBV11-2 with TRBJ1-2; the match to TRBD1 covers 7 bases. Losses at the gene ends were 4 bases for V and 4 bases for J; bases not matched to a gene: 6. CDR3 size: 14 residues. Germline values: CDR1 SGHAT, CDR2 FQNNGV.